The present TCR beta chain was sequenced within a study of control samples from healthy donors and cancer patients. CDR3 length: 14 amino acids. V lost 1 base, J lost 14 bases, and 15 bases lay in between. Per the germline V gene, CDR1 is SGHTA and CDR2 is FQGNSA. Assay used: immunoSEQ multiplex PCR; TCRdb lists only in-frame clones, some missing. The profile shows approximately 150,000 clones, approximately 86% of them singletons. This clone was counted a few times. This sequence joins TRBV7-2 and TRBJ1-6; D is unresolved. Sequencing input: blood. The clonotype comes from a man aged 18 to 29 in good health. Here the CDR3 DNA reads TGTGCCAGCAGCTTAGGGGGTGTGAGAGTTACCCTCCACTTT. Amino acids: CASSLGGVRVTLHF.